The 18 T cell receptor beta chains listed next were all sequenced from one sample in a study of early T cells in non-severe SARS-CoV-2 infection. TCRdb re-analysed the 5' RACE reads in MiXCR, keeping a single row per CDR3 protein. This table has over 35,000 distinct CDR3 sequences, roughly 4.5% appearing once. Sequenced input: whole blood. These TCRs come from an adult who was a healthcare worker with PCR-confirmed SARS-CoV-2 infection or an uninfected control (not recorded which).

This chain links TRBV5-1 with TRBJ2-5; D might be TRBD1 or TRBD2, each matching 5 bases. The CDR3 spans 15 residues. With 0 bases removed from V and 5 bases from J, the gap between germline ends came to 14 bases. Germline V lookup: CDR1 SGHRS, CDR2 YFSETQ. The DNA of the CDR3 is TGCGCCAGCAGCTTGGAGGGGACCGCGACGGAGACCCAGTACTTC. Translated: CASSLEGTATETQYF.

Within the sample, this clonotype is medium-sized. The V gene is TRBV12-3 or TRBV12-4, the J gene TRBJ1-1, with D unclear. The CDR3 has 11 residues. The V and J ends lost 6 bases and 10 bases respectively, with 12 bases between them. The CDR3 reads CASSETGGAFF. CDR3 coding DNA: TGTGCCAGCAGCGAGACGGGCGGAGCTTTCTTT.

This clonotype has at least ten counts. The chain combines TRBV20-1 with TRBJ1-5; no clear D gene. Per the germline V gene, CDR1 is DFQATT and CDR2 is SNEGSKA (reference sequence). V was trimmed by 3 bases and J by 11 bases, leaving 14 bases between them. The CDR3 contains 12 residues. The CDR3 DNA reads as TGCAGTGCTAGCCCTGGCGGCCTGGCCCAGCATTTT. Translating gives CSASPGGLAQHF.

This clonotype was observed a handful of times. The chain recombines TRBV9 with TRBJ1-6; D not resolved. V was shortened by 7 bases and J by 7 bases, with 6 bases between the two germline ends. The CDR3 totals 11 residues. Germline CDR1 reads SGDLS; CDR2 reads YYNGEE. The chain's CDR3 is CASGGNSPLHF. Here the CDR3 DNA reads TGTGCCAGCGGAGGAAATTCACCCCTCCACTTT.

This clonotype came up many times. CDR3 amino acids: CASSLGAVSSNEQFF. The DNA of the CDR3 is TGCGCCAGCAGCTTGGGAGCGGTGTCGAGTAATGAGCAGTTCTTC. The V and J genes are TRBV4-1 and TRBJ2-1; the D gene is possibly TRBD2 (5 bases). CDR3 length: 15 residues. Per germline, CDR1 MGHRA and CDR2 YSYEKL. Deletions cut 5 bases from V and 7 bases from J, with 18 bases between.

This clonotype was seen a few times. The rearrangement links TRBV30 to TRBJ1-2; D perhaps matches TRBD1 (5 bases). CDR3 length: 16 amino acids. Trimming took 2 bases from V and 3 from J, leaving 19 bases between them. In germline, CDR1 is GTSNPN, CDR2 SVGIG (reference sequence). The CDR3 nucleotides are TGTGCCTGGAGTCTCTCTCCCATGGGACGTGACTATGGCTACACCTTC. This encodes CAWSLSPMGRDYGYTF. Full variable domain (remainder filled in from reference TRBV30 and TRBJ1-2): SQTIHQWPATLVQPVGSPLSLECTVEGTSNPNLYWYRQAAGRGLQLLFYSVGIGQISSEVPQNLSASRPQDRQFILSSKKLLLSDSGFYLCAWSLSPMGRDYGYTFGSGTRLTVV.

The rearrangement uses TRBV19 and TRBJ2-1; 10 bases are shared with TRBD2. This CDR3 contains 15 residues. Germline CDR1 reads LNHDA; CDR2 reads SQIVND (reference sequence). V trimming: 6 bases; J trimming: 7 bases; junction bases outside the gene matches: 9. In DNA, the CDR3 is TGTGCCAGTAGAAGGCCAGCGGGGGGGCGGAATGAGCAGTTCTTC. Translating it yields CASRRPAGGRNEQFF. Using reference TRBV19 and TRBJ2-1 for the parts outside the CDR3, the full variable domain is DGGITQSPKYLFRKEGQNVTLSCEQNLNHDAMYWYRQDPGQGLRLIYYSQIVNDFQKGDIAEGYSVSREKKESFPLTVTSAQKNPTAFYLCASRRPAGGRNEQFFGPGTRLTVL.

The V gene is TRBV18, the J gene TRBJ1-1; no definite D call. Per germline, CDR1 KGHSH and CDR2 LQKENI. Trimming took 2 bases from V and 1 from J, leaving 14 bases between them. The CDR3 is 16 residues long. The CDR3 sequence is CASSPISSAGNTEAFF. The CDR3 DNA sequence: TGTGCCAGCTCACCAATCAGCTCAGCTGGGAACACTGAAGCTTTCTTT.

This clonotype was observed at least ten times. The gene calls are TRBV10-3 and TRBJ2-1; D possibly matches TRBD1 or TRBD2 (5 bases each). The CDR3 covers 13 residues. CDR1 ENHRY and CDR2 SYGVKD come from the germline V gene. The CDR3 loop is CGARGVSYNEQFF. Here the CDR3 DNA reads TGTGGCGCTAGGGGAGTCTCCTACAATGAGCAGTTCTTC.

The table lists this clonotype with many counts. V usage is TRBV6-1 and J usage is TRBJ2-1; D uncertain. This CDR3 region has 11 residues. Deletions cut 6 bases from V and 9 bases from J, with 9 bases between. Germline lookup yields CDR1 MNHNS and CDR2 SASEGT. CDR3 region: CASSHSSEQFF. DNA for the CDR3: TGTGCCAGCAGCCACTCGAGTGAGCAGTTCTTC.

There are many counts of this clonotype. This chain uses TRBV5-1 with TRBJ2-7; 8 bases agree with TRBD1. The length of the CDR3 is 14 residues. J was trimmed by 6 bases and V by 4 bases; bases with no gene match: 9. Germline CDR1 reads SGHRS; CDR2 reads YFSETQ. CDR3 region: CASSGGQETSEQYF. The CDR3, as DNA: TGCGCCAGCAGCGGGGGACAGGAGACGTCCGAGCAGTACTTC.

This clonotype has a count of ten or more. The rearrangement links TRBV20-1 to TRBJ1-2, with no clear D. V was trimmed by 2 bases and J by 8 bases, leaving 15 bases between them. The CDR3 totals 13 residues. Germline CDR1 reads DFQATT; CDR2 reads SNEGSKA (reference sequence). The CDR3 region is CSARREREEGYTF. As DNA, the CDR3 is TGCAGTGCTAGAAGAGAACGGGAAGAAGGCTACACCTTC.

This clonotype has a count of ten or more. The V gene is TRBV7-2, the J gene TRBJ2-1; 9 positions match TRBD2. In germline, CDR1 is SGHTA, CDR2 FQGNSA. The ends lost 3 bases at V and 2 bases at J; junction bases unmatched: 5. The CDR3 sequence is 16 residues long. The CDR3 reads CASSLKGGGAYNEQFF. The CDR3 nucleotides are TGTGCCAGCAGCTTGAAGGGCGGGGGGGCCTACAATGAGCAGTTCTTC.

A few counts support this clonotype. The chain recombines TRBV11-2 with TRBJ2-7; 10 bases are shared with TRBD1. In germline, CDR1 is SGHAT, CDR2 FQNNGV. This CDR3 is 15 amino acids long. Trimming took 2 bases from V and 3 from J; bases not matched to a gene: 4. The CDR3 region is CASSLPGQGLYEQYF. The CDR3 nucleotides read TGTGCCAGCAGCTTACCGGGACAGGGGCTCTACGAGCAGTACTTC.

The table lists this clonotype with many counts. This chain connects TRBV4-1 to TRBJ2-1; D is undetermined. Germline loops: CDR1 MGHRA, CDR2 YSYEKL. V was clipped by 2 bases and J by 9 bases, with 14 bases between them. This CDR3 contains 14 residues. This CDR3 reads CASSQRTSFGEQFF. CDR3 nucleotides: TGCGCCAGCAGCCAAAGAACATCGTTCGGTGAGCAGTTCTTC.

This clonotype came up many times. The chain recombines TRBV13 with TRBJ1-4; the D is unclear. In germline, CDR1 is PRHDT, CDR2 FYEKMQ (reference sequence). V was cut by 5 bases and J by 17 bases, with 24 bases left in between. The CDR3 covers 14 residues. The CDR3 sequence: CASSLSRGGPNLFF. In nucleotides, the CDR3 is TGTGCCAGCAGCCTATCCCGGGGAGGGCCGAATCTTTTTTTT.

V and J are TRBV12-3 or TRBV12-4 and TRBJ2-1, with TRBD1 matching 11 bases. The CDR3 is 14 residues long. The V segment lost 4 bases and the J segment 8 bases; nucleotides outside the gene matches: 4. The DNA of the CDR3 is TGTGCCAGCAGTTGGGACAGGGGGTCGGATGAGCAGTTCTTC. This encodes CASSWDRGSDEQFF.

This clonotype was seen many times. This chain uses TRBV11-2 with TRBJ2-2; D tentatively fits TRBD1 or TRBD2 (5 bases each). Trimming took 7 bases from V and 4 from J, leaving 13 bases between them. The CDR3 is 14 residues long. CDR1 SGHAT and CDR2 FQNNGV come from the germline V gene. Here the CDR3 reads CASKPTGPTGELFF. The CDR3, as DNA: TGTGCCAGCAAACCGACGGGGCCCACCGGGGAGCTGTTTTTT.